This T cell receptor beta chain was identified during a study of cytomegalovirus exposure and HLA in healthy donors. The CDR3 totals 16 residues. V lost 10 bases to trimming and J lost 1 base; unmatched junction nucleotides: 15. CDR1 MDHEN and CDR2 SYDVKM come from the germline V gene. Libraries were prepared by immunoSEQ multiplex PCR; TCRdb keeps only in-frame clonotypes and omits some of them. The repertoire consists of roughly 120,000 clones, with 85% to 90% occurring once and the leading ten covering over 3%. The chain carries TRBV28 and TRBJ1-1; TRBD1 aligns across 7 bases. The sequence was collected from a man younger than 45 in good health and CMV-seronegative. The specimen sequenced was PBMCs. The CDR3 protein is CATDSLGGQENTEAFF. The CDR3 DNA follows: TGTGCCACAGATTCCTTGGGCGGACAGGAGAACACTGAAGCTTTCTTT.